This T cell receptor (beta chain) was captured in a study of Ad26.COV2.S vaccination and SARS-CoV-2 variants. Germline V CDR1 and CDR2: LGHNA, YNFKEQ. The CDR3 length is 18 residues. V dropped 0 bases and J dropped 0 bases, with 14 bases sitting between them. Treatment reported: approximately 18 received Ad26.COV2.S at low or high dose, single or two shots; about 5 received placebo; per-sample allocation not given. The investigators took samples on day 63 after the first vaccine or placebo injection. Method: immunoSEQ multiplex PCR; TCRdb's copy keeps in-frame clones and lacks some. The profile shows hundreds of thousands of clones, about nine tenths of them singletons.

This sequence originates from a person aged 18 to 59 who received the Ad26.COV2.S COVID-19 vaccine or a placebo. The V gene is TRBV4-2, the J gene TRBJ1-4; the D gene is possibly TRBD1 (5 bases). The source was peripheral blood, collected in a trial of Ad26.COV2.S vaccine versus placebo. The CDR3 coding sequence is TGTGCCAGCAGCCAAGATGTGGGGCGCCTTGCAACTAATGAAAAACTGTTTTTT. It is translated as CASSQDVGRLATNEKLFF.